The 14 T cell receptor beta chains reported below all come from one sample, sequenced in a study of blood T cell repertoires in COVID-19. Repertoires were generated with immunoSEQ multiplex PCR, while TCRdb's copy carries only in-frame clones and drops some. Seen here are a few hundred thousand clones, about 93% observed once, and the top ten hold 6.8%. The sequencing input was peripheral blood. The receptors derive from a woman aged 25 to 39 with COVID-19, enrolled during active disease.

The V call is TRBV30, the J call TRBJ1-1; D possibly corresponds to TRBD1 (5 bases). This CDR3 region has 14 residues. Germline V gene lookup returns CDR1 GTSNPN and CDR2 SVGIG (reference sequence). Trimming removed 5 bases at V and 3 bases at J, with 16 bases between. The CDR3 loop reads CAWSLRGGDTEAFF. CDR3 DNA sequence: TGTGCCTGGTCCCTACGGGGCGGGGACACTGAAGCTTTCTTT.

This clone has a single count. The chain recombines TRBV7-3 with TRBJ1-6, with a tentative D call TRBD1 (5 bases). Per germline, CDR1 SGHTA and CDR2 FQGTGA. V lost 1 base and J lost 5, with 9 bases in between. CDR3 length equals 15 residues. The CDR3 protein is CASSLSWGDNSPLHF. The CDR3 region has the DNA TGTGCCAGCAGCTTAAGTTGGGGGGATAATTCACCCCTCCACTTT.

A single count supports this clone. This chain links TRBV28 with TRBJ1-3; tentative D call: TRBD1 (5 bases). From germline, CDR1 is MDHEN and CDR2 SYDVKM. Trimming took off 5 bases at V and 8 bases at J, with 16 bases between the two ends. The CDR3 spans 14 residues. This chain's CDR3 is CASSRNDRSYTIYF. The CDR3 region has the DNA TGTGCCAGCAGTCGTAACGACAGATCGTACACCATATATTTT.

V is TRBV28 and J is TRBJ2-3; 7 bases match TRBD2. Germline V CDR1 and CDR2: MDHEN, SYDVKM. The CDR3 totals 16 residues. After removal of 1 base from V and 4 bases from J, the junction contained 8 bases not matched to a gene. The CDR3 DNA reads TGTGCCAGCAGTTTATATGGCGGGAGAGGAGCAGATACGCAGTATTTT. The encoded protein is CASSLYGGRGADTQYF.

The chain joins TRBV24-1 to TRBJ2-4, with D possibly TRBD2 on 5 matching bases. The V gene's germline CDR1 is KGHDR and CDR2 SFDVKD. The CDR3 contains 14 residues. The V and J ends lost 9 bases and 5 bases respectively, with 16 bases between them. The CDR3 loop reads CATPLGSVQNIQYF. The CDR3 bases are TGTGCCACCCCCCTGGGGAGCGTTCAAAACATTCAGTACTTC.

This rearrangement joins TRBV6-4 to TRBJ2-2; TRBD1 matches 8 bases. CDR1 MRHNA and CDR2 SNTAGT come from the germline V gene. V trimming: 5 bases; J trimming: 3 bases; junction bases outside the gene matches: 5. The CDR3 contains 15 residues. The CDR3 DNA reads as TGTGCCAGCAGTCGACAGGGGTTGGACACCGGGGAGCTGTTTTTT. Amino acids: CASSRQGLDTGELFF.

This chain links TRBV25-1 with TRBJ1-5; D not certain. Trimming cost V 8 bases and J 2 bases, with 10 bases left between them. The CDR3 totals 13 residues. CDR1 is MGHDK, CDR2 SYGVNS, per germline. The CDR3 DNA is TGTGCCAGCCGCGGGCCCGGCAATCAGCCCCAGCATTTT. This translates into CASRGPGNQPQHF.

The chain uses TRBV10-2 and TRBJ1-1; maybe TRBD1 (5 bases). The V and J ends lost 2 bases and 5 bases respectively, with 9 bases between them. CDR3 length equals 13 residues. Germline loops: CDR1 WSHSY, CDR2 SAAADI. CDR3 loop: CASSEGGMTEAFF. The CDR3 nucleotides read TGCGCCAGCAGTGAGGGGGGGATGACTGAAGCTTTCTTT.

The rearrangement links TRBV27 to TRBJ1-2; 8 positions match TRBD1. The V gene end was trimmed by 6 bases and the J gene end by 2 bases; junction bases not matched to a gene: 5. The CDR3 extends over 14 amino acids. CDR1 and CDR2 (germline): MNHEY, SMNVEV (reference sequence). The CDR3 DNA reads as TGTGCCAGCAGCACGCGGGACAGGAACTATGGCTACACCTTC. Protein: CASSTRDRNYGYTF.

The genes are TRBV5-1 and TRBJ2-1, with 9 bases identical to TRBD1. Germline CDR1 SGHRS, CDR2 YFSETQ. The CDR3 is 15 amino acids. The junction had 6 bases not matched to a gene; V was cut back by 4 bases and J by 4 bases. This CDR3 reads CASSPGQGHYNEQFF. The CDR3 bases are TGCGCCAGCAGCCCGGGACAGGGTCATTACAATGAGCAGTTCTTC.

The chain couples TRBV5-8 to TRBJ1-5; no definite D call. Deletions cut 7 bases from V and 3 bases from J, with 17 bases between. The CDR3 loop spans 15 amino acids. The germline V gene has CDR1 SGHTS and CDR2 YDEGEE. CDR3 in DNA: TGTGCCAGCCCCCCAGGAAGGGAGGACAATCAGCCCCAGCATTTT. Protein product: CASPPGREDNQPQHF.

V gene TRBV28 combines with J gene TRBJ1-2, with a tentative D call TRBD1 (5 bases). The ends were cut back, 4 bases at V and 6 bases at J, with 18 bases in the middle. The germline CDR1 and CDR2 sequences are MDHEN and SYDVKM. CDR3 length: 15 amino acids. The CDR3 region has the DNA TGTGCCAGCAGTTCGCCCCCCGGAGCAGGGCATGGCTACACCTTC. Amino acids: CASSSPPGAGHGYTF.

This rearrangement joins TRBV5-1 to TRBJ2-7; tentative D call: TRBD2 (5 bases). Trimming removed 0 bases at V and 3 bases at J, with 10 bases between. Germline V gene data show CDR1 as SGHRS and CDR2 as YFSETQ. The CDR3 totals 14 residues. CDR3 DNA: TGCGCCAGCAGCTTGGGAGGGCTTAGCTACGAGCAGTACTTC. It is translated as CASSLGGLSYEQYF.

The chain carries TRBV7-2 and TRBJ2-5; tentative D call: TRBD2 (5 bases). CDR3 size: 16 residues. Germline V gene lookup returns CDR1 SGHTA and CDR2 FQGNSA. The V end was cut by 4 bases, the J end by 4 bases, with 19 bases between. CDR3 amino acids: CASSSTLGLIPETQYF. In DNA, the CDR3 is TGTGCCAGCAGCTCGACCCTAGGACTGATTCCAGAGACCCAGTACTTC.